These T cell receptor beta chains were read from a single sample in a study of naive and memory T cell subsets. TCRdb called the UMI-ligation and nested PCR reads again in MiXCR, with one record for every CDR3 protein. In the table there are about 150,000 distinct CDR3 sequences, about 23% of which are singletons. Input material: naive CD4+ T cells from blood. These receptor sequences come from a human donor in good health. The CDR3 runs from the conserved cysteine through the conserved F or W. Each record gives: D gene, CDR3 length, V gene, J gene, clone size, CDR3 DNA, CDR3 protein. A D gene is named only where the DNA matches it firmly. Size is omitted from some rows. Given values are once, few, many or a class for expanded clones.

NA,14,TRBV27,TRBJ2-1,NA,TGTGCCAGCAGTCCCAACCGGGCGGACAATGAGCAGTTCTTC,CASSPNRADNEQFF
NA,15,TRBV27,TRBJ2-1,NA,TGTGCCAGCAGGGATAGCGGAGGGAAGTACAATGAGCAGTTCTTC,CASRDSGGKYNEQFF
TRBD2,19,TRBV4-1,TRBJ2-7,many,TGCGCCAGCAGCCAAGATGGGTTGGGACTAGCGGGAGTGGGTTACGAGCAGTACTTC,CASSQDGLGLAGVGYEQYF
TRBD1,15,TRBV12-3/TRBV12-4,TRBJ1-6,NA,TGTGCCAGCAGTGGGGGACAGGGGGTCGGGTCACCCCTCCACTTT,CASSGGQGVGSPLHF
NA,13,TRBV6-6,TRBJ2-7,NA,TGTGCCAGCAGAGGACAGCGCGCTTTCGAGCAGTACTTC,CASRGQRAFEQYF
TRBD2,17,TRBV7-9,TRBJ2-7,few,TGTGCCAGCAGCTCCAGCGTTCAGCGGGAGGGCCGCTACGAGCAGTACTTC,CASSSSVQREGRYEQYF
NA,15,TRBV11-2,TRBJ1-1,NA,TGTGCCAGCAGCTTAGTTGGGGATATGAACACTGAAGCTTTCTTT,CASSLVGDMNTEAFF
NA,14,TRBV5-1,TRBJ2-7,many,TGCGCCAGCAGCTGGGTTGGGGGAAACTACGAGCAGTACTTC,CASSWVGGNYEQYF
NA,14,TRBV6-5,TRBJ2-3,NA,TGTGCCAGCAGTAACCAGAGGTTCACAGATACGCAGTATTTT,CASSNQRFTDTQYF
TRBD1,16,TRBV5-4,TRBJ1-2,few,TGTGCCAGCAGCTGGAGACCCAGGGGGCTGAACTATGGCTACACCTTC,CASSWRPRGLNYGYTF
NA,13,TRBV7-9,TRBJ2-3,many,TGTGCCAGCAGCTTCGCTCGTACGGATACGCAGTATTTT,CASSFARTDTQYF
NA,15,TRBV18,TRBJ1-1,NA,TGTGCCAGCTCACCCTTGGGGGCGGTGGGCATTGAAGCTTTCTTT,CASSPLGAVGIEAFF
NA,14,TRBV10-2,TRBJ1-1,NA,TGCGCCAGCAGTGAGTCGGGATACAAGCTTGAAGCTTTCTTT,CASSESGYKLEAFF
NA,14,TRBV9,TRBJ2-4,many,TGTGCCAGCAGCGAGGGACTTTTGTTAAACATTCAGTACTTC,CASSEGLLLNIQYF
NA,15,TRBV6-6,TRBJ2-1,few,TGTGCCAGCAGTGAACTAACGGGCCGAGGAGATGAGCAGTTCTTC,CASSELTGRGDEQFF
TRBD1,15,TRBV4-1,TRBJ2-7,NA,TGCGCCAGCAGCCAAACCGGGACAGGGGGCTACGAGCAGTACTTC,CASSQTGTGGYEQYF
NA,15,TRBV29-1,TRBJ1-3,NA,TGCAGCGTGCAAATCAACGGAGGCTCTGGAAACACCATATATTTT,CSVQINGGSGNTIYF
NA,14,TRBV5-1,TRBJ2-3,few,TGCGCCAGCAGCTTGCTGGAAAGCACAGATACGCAGTATTTT,CASSLLESTDTQYF
TRBD2,15,TRBV6-5,TRBJ2-1,NA,TGTGCCAGCAGTTATAGCGGGAGGGCGATAAATGAGCAGTTCTTC,CASSYSGRAINEQFF